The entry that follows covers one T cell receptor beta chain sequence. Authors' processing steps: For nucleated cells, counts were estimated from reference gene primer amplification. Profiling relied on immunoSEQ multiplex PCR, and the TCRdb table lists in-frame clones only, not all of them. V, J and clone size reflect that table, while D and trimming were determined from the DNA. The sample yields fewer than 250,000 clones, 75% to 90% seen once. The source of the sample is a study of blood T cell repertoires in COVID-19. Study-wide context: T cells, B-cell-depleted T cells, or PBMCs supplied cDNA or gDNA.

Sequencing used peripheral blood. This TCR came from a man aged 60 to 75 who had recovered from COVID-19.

CDR3 coding DNA: TGTGCCAGCAGCCCCAGGGACATCAGGATCAACAATGAGCAGTTCTTC. It is translated as CASSPRDIRINNEQFF. The rearrangement links TRBV7-9 to TRBJ2-1; the D gene is possibly TRBD1 (6 bases). V shed 5 bases and J shed 5 bases, with 19 bases lying between them. This CDR3 has 16 amino acids. Germline-derived CDR1 and CDR2 are SEHNR and FQNEAQ (reference sequence).